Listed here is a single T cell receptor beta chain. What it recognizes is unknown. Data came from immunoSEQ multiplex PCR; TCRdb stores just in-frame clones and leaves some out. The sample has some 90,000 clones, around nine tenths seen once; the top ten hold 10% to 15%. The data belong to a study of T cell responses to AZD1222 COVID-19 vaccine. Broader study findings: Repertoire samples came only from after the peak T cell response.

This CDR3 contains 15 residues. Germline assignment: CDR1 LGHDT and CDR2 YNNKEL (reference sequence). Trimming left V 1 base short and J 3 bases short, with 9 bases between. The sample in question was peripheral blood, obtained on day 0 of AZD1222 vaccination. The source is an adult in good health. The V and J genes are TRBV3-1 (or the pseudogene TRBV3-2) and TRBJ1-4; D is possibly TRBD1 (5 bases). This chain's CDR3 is CASSQGRGSNEKLFF. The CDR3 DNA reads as TGTGCCAGCAGCCAAGGGCGGGGGTCTAATGAAAAACTGTTTTTT.